These 3 T cell receptor beta chains were sequenced from one sample in a study of breast tumors, draining lymph nodes, adjacent tissues (dated by TCRdb to the mid-2010s). The lymph node samples were taken from the axillary draining lymph nodes of breast cancer patients. The library came from multiplex PCR. The reads were generated on an Illumina HiSeq 2000. TCRdb applied fastp at Q25 and MiXCR to the public reads, then kept only in-frame beta chains. Rows are unified per CDR3 protein, each entry keeping the most common DNA and genes. The sample table lists around 190,000 distinct CDR3 sequences, 30% to 35% of them with a count of one. Of the sample, roughly 4.5% falls within the top ten clones. The sequenced sample was axillary lymph node tissue. The source of these receptors is a female donor with breast cancer. Some clones in this sample may be carry-over from other donors' samples.

This clonotype was seen a handful of times. The V gene is TRBV10-3, the J gene TRBJ1-1, with D tentatively TRBD1 (6 bases). The V gene's germline CDR1 is ENHRY and CDR2 SYGVKD. Between the trimmed V and J ends, which lost 0 bases and 1 base, there was a span of 6 bases. CDR3 length: 14 amino acids. The CDR3 nucleotides are TGTGCCATCAGTGAGTCGGGACAGAACACTGAAGCTTTCTTT. It is translated as CAISESGQNTEAFF.

In its sample, this clonotype was seen a few times. The chain links TRBV3-1 to TRBJ1-2, with a possible D match to TRBD1 (5 bases). Germline CDR1 is LGHDT and CDR2 is YNNKEL (reference sequence). The CDR3 spans 15 residues. The V and J ends lost 0 bases and 7 bases respectively, with 15 bases between them. The CDR3 protein is CASSQERGSDLGYTF. As DNA, the CDR3 is TGTGCCAGCAGCCAAGAAAGGGGATCGGACCTTGGCTACACCTTC.

As to this clonotype: A much larger clone lies one base from this, so it may be a read error. This chain links TRBV9 with TRBJ2-3; a possible D gene is TRBD2 (5 bases). Trimming took off 4 bases at V and 15 bases at J, with 21 bases between the two ends. Germline CDR1 reads SGDLS; CDR2 reads YYNGEE. CDR3 length equals 13 residues. The CDR3 nucleotides are TGTGCCAGCAGCCAAGATGGAGGAGGTCCGTGTTATTTT. This translates into CASSQDGGGPCYF.